Here is one T cell receptor (beta chain) with its context. Sequencing was performed with immunoSEQ multiplex PCR; in TCRdb, only in-frame clones are kept and a portion is missing. Of about 140,000 clones listed, around 90% are singletons. The data were taken from a study of blood T cell repertoires in COVID-19. Specimen: peripheral blood. This receptor was identified in a human donor with COVID-19, enrolled during active disease. The donor label of this sample is uncertain.

The CDR3 loop is CASRPEGGAGGGYTF. The CDR3 coding sequence is TGTGCAAGTCGCCCCGAGGGGGGGGCGGGGGGTGGCTACACCTTC. This chain links TRBV12-2 with TRBJ1-2. TRBV12-2 is marked as a pseudogene. The CDR3 has 15 amino acids.